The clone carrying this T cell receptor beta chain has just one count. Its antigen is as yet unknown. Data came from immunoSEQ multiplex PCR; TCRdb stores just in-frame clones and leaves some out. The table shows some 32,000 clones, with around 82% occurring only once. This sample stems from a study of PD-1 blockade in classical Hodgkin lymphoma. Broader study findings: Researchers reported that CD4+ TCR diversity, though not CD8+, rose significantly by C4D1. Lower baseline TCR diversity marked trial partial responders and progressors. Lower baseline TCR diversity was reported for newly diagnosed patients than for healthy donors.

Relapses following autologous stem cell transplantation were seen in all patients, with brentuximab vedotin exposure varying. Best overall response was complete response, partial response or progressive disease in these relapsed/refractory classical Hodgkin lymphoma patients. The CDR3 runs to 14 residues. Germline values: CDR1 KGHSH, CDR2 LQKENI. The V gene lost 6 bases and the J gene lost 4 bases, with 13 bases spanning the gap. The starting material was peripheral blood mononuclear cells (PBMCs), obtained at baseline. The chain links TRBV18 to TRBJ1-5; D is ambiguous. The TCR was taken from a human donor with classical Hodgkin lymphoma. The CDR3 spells CASSLGPVNQPQHF. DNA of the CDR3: TGTGCCAGCTCCCTTGGACCGGTAAATCAGCCCCAGCATTTT.